Sequencing of this TCR beta chain was carried out in a study of blood T cell repertoires in COVID-19. Overall study context: PBMCs, B-cell-depleted T cells, or T cells were the source of the cDNA or gDNA that made up the material.

Germline V lookup: CDR1 LNHDA, CDR2 SQIVND (reference sequence). CDR3 length: 15 residues. J lost 2 bases, V lost 4 bases, and 6 bases had no gene match. Original analysis: Amplification of reference gene primers was used by the study to estimate nucleated cell counts. Sequencing used immunoSEQ multiplex PCR; TCRdb keeps in-frame clones, though not all of them. V and J calls and clone size are as listed in that table; D and trimming were resolved from the DNA. The table has over 450,000 clones, approximately 88% seen once. Seattle cases were enrolled at active infection and followed longitudinally. The chain joins TRBV19 to TRBJ2-3, with 7 nucleotides matching TRBD1. The receptor's source is a woman in her 50s with COVID-19, enrolled during active disease. Sequenced material: peripheral blood. CDR3 loop: CASSTQGQLTDTQYF. CDR3 DNA: TGTGCCAGTAGTACTCAGGGACAGCTCACAGATACGCAGTATTTT. The variable domain in full, with the rest retrieved from reference TRBV19 and TRBJ2-3, is DGGITQSPKYLFRKEGQNVTLSCEQNLNHDAMYWYRQDPGQGLRLIYYSQIVNDFQKGDIAEGYSVSREKKESFPLTVTSAQKNPTAFYLCASSTQGQLTDTQYFGPGTRLTVL.